The 17 T cell receptor beta chains presented below share a single source sample, sequenced in a study of cytotoxic CD8 clonotypes in ibrutinib-treated CLL. Sequencing was performed with immunoSEQ multiplex PCR; in TCRdb, only in-frame clones are kept and a portion is missing. The sample has roughly 150,000 clones, over 75% seen once. The source was PBMCs, collected at disease progression, from a patient treated with ibrutinib. These receptor sequences come from a human donor with chronic lymphocytic leukemia.

This chain uses TRBV5-5 with TRBJ1-1; D not certain. The CDR3 has 12 amino acids. Germline CDR1 is SGHKS and CDR2 is YYEKEE (reference sequence). Between the trimmed V and J ends, which lost 3 bases and 8 bases, there was a span of 11 bases. The CDR3 bases are TGTGCCAGCAGCTCATCAGCTACCGAAGCTTTCTTT. Translating gives CASSSSATEAFF.

This clone was found once. The chain has TRBV5-1 and TRBJ2-3; 10 bases are shared with TRBD1. The germline gives CDR1 SGHRS, CDR2 YFSETQ. The CDR3 is 17 residues long. Trimming removed 4 bases from V and 5 bases from J; junction bases left unmatched: 13. The DNA for the CDR3 is TGCGCCAGCAGCGGGGGGTCCGGGACAGGGGAGGAAGATACGCAGTATTTT. Its protein is CASSGGSGTGEEDTQYF.

The V and J genes are TRBV5-6 and TRBJ2-2; D is perhaps TRBD1 or TRBD2 (5 bases each). There are 14 residues in the CDR3. The ends were cut back, 9 bases at V and 0 bases at J, with 12 bases in the middle. The V gene's germline CDR1 is SGHDT and CDR2 YYEEEE. CDR3 sequence (DNA): TGTGCCACCCGGGGCGGAGCGAACACCGGGGAGCTGTTTTTT. As protein: CATRGGANTGELFF.

The chain links TRBV5-1 to TRBJ2-3, with TRBD1 as a possible D gene (6 bases). The ends were cut back, 1 base at V and 0 bases at J, with 12 bases in the middle. Germline lookup yields CDR1 SGHRS and CDR2 YFSETQ. This CDR3 region has 16 residues. CDR3 amino acids: CASSLQGQSSTDTQYF. As DNA, the CDR3 is TGCGCCAGCAGCTTGCAGGGGCAGAGTAGCACAGATACGCAGTATTTT.

This clone has only one observation. The chain recombines TRBV27 with TRBJ2-2; 11 nucleotides match TRBD2. The CDR3 is 14 residues long. Trimming at V came to 7 bases and at J to 7 bases, leaving 5 bases not matched to a gene. Germline V CDR1 and CDR2: MNHEY, SMNVEV (reference sequence). CDR3 region: CASNSGREFGELFF. The CDR3 DNA is TGTGCCAGCAATAGCGGGAGGGAATTCGGGGAGCTGTTTTTT.

This sequence joins TRBV7-8 and TRBJ1-2; 8 bases are a match to TRBD1. The germline V gene encodes CDR1 SGHVS and CDR2 FQNEAQ. The CDR3 is made up of 15 amino acids. V trimming: 3 bases; J trimming: 4 bases; junction bases outside the gene matches: 7. In DNA, the CDR3 is TGTGCCAGCAGCTTCCAACAGGGGGGAGGCTATGGCTACACCTTC. This translates into CASSFQQGGGYGYTF.

The chain recombines TRBV6-1 with TRBJ1-5, with a possible D match to TRBD1 (5 bases). From germline, CDR1 is MNHNS and CDR2 SASEGT. Trimming shortened V by 7 bases and J by 4 bases, and 14 bases separated the two germline ends. CDR3 length: 14 residues. The CDR3 spells CASKEFGGNQPQHF. The CDR3 DNA reads TGTGCCAGCAAGGAATTTGGGGGGAATCAGCCCCAGCATTTT.

This clone occurred once. The V call is TRBV6-1, the J call TRBJ2-5, with 8 bases fitting TRBD1. Germline CDR1 reads MNHNS; CDR2 reads SASEGT. The CDR3 covers 15 residues. V lost 6 bases to trimming and J lost 5 bases; unmatched junction nucleotides: 11. CDR3 protein: CASSGGQGAPETQYF. As DNA, the CDR3 is TGTGCCAGCAGCGGAGGCCAGGGGGCTCCGGAGACCCAGTACTTC.

V usage is TRBV7-2 and J usage is TRBJ2-1; 9 nucleotides match TRBD2. The ends lost 4 bases at V and 4 bases at J; junction bases unmatched: 5. Looked up from germline, CDR1 is SGHTA and CDR2 is FQGNSA. This CDR3 comprises 15 residues. As DNA, the CDR3 is TGTGCCAGCAGCTCAGTAGCGGGGGAGTACAATGAGCAGTTCTTC. Protein: CASSSVAGEYNEQFF.

CDR3 sequence reads: CASSLGGGSTDTQYF. In nucleotides, the CDR3 is TGCGCCAGCAGCTTGGGAGGCGGGAGCACAGATACGCAGTATTTT. The V and J genes are TRBV5-1 and TRBJ2-3, with a possible D match to TRBD2 (5 bases). Looked up from germline, CDR1 is SGHRS and CDR2 is YFSETQ. The CDR3 is 15 amino acids. V was clipped by 0 bases and J by 0 bases, with 8 bases between them.

This clone was observed once. The chain joins TRBV15 to TRBJ2-1; D remains unclear. Germline CDR1 and CDR2: LNHNV and YYDKDF (reference sequence). V lost 0 bases and J 0 bases, leaving 9 bases between the germline ends. This CDR3 comprises 16 residues. Here the CDR3 reads CATSRDLSTSYNEQFF. CDR3 sequence (DNA): TGTGCCACCAGCAGAGATTTGTCTACCTCCTACAATGAGCAGTTCTTC.

The genes are TRBV28 and TRBJ2-7; D remains ambiguous. Trimming took off 5 bases at V and 2 bases at J, with 4 bases between the two ends. Germline-derived CDR1 and CDR2 are MDHEN and SYDVKM. The CDR3 is made up of 11 amino acids. CDR3 DNA sequence: TGTGCCAGCAGTCTAACCTACGAGCAGTACTTC. As protein: CASSLTYEQYF. Based on the CDR3 plus reference TRBV28 and TRBJ2-7, the full variable domain is DVKVTQSSRYLVKRTGEKVFLECVQDMDHENMFWYRQDPGLGLRLIYFSYDVKMKEKGDIPEGYSVSREKKERFSLILESASTNQTSMYLCASSLTYEQYFGPGTRLTVT.

This clone showed up just once. The chain recombines TRBV19 with TRBJ1-5, with a possible D match to TRBD1 (5 bases). The V and J ends lost 0 bases and 3 bases respectively, with 12 bases between them. The CDR3 is made up of 16 amino acids. Germline lookup yields CDR1 LNHDA and CDR2 SQIVND (reference sequence). The CDR3 region is CASSIDSREANQPQHF. The CDR3 DNA reads TGTGCCAGTAGTATAGATTCCAGGGAGGCCAATCAGCCCCAGCATTTT.

The chain carries TRBV19 and TRBJ1-1, with 11 bases fitting TRBD1. V lost 7 bases to trimming and J lost 7 bases; unmatched junction nucleotides: 14. The CDR3 has 16 amino acids. Germline values: CDR1 LNHDA, CDR2 SQIVND (reference sequence). CDR3 amino acids: CASTNLPGQGGGEAFF. The CDR3 DNA follows: TGTGCCAGTACTAACCTACCGGGACAGGGGGGAGGTGAAGCTTTCTTT.

This clone was observed a few times. This rearrangement joins TRBV5-6 to TRBJ1-1, with D possibly being TRBD1 (6 bases). CDR1 SGHDT and CDR2 YYEEEE come from the germline V gene. This CDR3 is 13 amino acids long. The V end was cut by 0 bases, the J end by 11 bases, with 14 bases between. The CDR3 sequence: CASSLAGGQRAFF. The CDR3 DNA reads as TGTGCCAGCAGCTTGGCTGGCGGACAGAGGGCTTTCTTT.

The chain joins TRBV11-3 to TRBJ1-1; TRBD1 is a possible D gene (5 bases). With 4 bases removed from V and 5 bases from J, the gap between germline ends came to 17 bases. Germline CDR1 and CDR2: SGHNT and YENEEA. The CDR3 sequence is 15 residues long. CDR3 protein: CASSSVLGAGTEAFF. The CDR3 nucleotides are TGTGCCAGCAGCTCCGTTTTAGGGGCGGGGACTGAAGCTTTCTTT.

The V gene is TRBV11-2, the J gene TRBJ2-3; 8 bases map to TRBD2. Losses at the gene ends were 7 bases for V and 4 bases for J; bases not matched to a gene: 4. The CDR3 has 13 residues. CDR1 and CDR2 (germline): SGHAT, FQNNGV. The CDR3 coding sequence is TGTGCCAGCAACCAAGCGGGGGCAGATACGCAGTATTTT. This sequence encodes CASNQAGADTQYF.